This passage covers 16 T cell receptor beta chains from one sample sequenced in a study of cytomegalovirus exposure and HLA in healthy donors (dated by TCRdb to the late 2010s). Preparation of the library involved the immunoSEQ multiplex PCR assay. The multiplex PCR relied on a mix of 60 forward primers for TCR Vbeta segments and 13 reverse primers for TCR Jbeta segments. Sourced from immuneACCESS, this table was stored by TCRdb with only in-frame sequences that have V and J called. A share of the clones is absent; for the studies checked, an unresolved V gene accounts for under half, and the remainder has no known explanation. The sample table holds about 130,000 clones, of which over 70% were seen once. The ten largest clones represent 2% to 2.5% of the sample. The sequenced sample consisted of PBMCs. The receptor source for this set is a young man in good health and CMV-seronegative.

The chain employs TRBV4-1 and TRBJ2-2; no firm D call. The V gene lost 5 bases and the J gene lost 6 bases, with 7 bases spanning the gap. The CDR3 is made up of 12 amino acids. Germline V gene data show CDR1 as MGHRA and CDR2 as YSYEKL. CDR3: CASSGEAGELFF. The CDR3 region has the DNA TGCGCCAGCAGCGGCGAGGCCGGGGAGCTGTTTTTT.

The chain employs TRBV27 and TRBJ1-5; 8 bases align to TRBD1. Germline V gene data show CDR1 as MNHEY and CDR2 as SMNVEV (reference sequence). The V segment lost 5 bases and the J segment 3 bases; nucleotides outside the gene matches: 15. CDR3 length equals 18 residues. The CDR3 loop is CASSPKGQVLWANQPQHF. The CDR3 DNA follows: TGTGCCAGCAGTCCCAAGGGACAGGTCCTATGGGCCAATCAGCCCCAGCATTTT.

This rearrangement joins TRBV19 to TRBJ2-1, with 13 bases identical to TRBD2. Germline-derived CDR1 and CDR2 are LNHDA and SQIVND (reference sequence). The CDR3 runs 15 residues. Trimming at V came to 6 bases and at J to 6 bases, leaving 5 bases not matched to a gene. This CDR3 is CASRGTSGNSNEQFF. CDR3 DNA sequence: TGTGCCAGTAGGGGGACTAGCGGGAACTCCAATGAGCAGTTCTTC.

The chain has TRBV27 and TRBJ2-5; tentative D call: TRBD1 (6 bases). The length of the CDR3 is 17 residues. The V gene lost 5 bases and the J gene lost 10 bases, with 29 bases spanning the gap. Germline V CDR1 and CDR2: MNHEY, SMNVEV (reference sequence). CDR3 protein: CASSKDLGDTTYRGQYF. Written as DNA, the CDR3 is TGTGCCAGCAGTAAAGATCTAGGGGACACAACCTATAGAGGCCAGTACTTC.

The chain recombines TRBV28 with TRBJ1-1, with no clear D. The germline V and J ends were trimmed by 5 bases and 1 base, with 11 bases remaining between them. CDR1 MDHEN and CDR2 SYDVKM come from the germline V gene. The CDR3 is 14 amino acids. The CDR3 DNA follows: TGTGCCAGCAGTAACATGCCAGAGAACACTGAAGCTTTCTTT. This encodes CASSNMPENTEAFF.

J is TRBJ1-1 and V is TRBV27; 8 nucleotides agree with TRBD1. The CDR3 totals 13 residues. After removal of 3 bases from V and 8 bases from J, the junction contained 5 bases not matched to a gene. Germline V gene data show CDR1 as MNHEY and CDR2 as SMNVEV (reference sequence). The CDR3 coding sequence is TGTGCCAGCAGTTTTCAGGGGGCGGGGGAAGCTTTCTTT. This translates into CASSFQGAGEAFF.

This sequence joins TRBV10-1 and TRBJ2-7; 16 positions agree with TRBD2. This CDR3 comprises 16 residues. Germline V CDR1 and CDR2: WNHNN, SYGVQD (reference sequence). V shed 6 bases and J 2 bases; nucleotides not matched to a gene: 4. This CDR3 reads CASSTGTSGRAYEQYF. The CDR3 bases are TGCGCCAGCAGCACCGGGACTAGCGGGAGGGCCTACGAGCAGTACTTC.

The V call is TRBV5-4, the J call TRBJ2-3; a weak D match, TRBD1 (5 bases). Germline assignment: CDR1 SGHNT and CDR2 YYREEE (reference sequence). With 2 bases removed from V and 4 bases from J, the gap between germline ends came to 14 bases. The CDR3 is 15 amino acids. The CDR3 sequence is CASSFQGLQADTQYF. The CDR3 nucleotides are TGTGCCAGCAGCTTCCAGGGTCTCCAAGCAGATACGCAGTATTTT. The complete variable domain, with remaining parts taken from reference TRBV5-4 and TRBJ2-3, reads ETGVTQSPTHLIKTRGQQVTLRCSSQSGHNTVSWYQQALGQGPQFIFQYYREEENGRGNFPPRFSGLQFPNYSSELNVNALELDDSALYLCASSFQGLQADTQYFGPGTRLTVL.

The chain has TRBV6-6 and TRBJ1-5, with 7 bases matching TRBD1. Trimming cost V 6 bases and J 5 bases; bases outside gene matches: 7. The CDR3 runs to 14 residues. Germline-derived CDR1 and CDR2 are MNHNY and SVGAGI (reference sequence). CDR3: CASSPRDSYQPQHF. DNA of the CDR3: TGTGCCAGCAGCCCCCGGGACAGCTATCAGCCCCAGCATTTT.

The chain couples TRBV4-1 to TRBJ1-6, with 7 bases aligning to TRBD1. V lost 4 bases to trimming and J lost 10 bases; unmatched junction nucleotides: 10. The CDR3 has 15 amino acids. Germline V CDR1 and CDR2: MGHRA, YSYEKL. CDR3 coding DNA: TGCGCCAGCAGCCCCAGGGGGGAGGACTTGTCACCCCTCCACTTT. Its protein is CASSPRGEDLSPLHF.

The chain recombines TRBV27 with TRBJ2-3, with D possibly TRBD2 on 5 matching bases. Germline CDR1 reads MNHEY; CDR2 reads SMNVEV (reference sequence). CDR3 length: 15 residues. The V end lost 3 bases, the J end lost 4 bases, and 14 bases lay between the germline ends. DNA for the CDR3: TGTGCCAGCAGTTTGAGAGGGAGTGGGGCAGATACGCAGTATTTT. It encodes CASSLRGSGADTQYF.

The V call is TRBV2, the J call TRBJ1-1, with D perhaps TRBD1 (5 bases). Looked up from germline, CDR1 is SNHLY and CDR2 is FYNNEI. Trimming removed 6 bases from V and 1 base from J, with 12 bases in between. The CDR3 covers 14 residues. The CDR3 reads CASRGTTGNTEAFF. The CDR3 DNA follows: TGTGCCAGCAGGGGTACTACAGGGAACACTGAAGCTTTCTTT. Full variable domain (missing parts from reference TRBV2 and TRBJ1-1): EPEVTQTPSHQVTQMGQEVILRCVPISNHLYFYWYRQILGQKVEFLVSFYNNEISEKSEIFDDQFSVERPDGSNFTLKIRSTKLEDSAMYFCASRGTTGNTEAFFGQGTRLTVV.

CDR3 sequence reads: CASSQWGEERYEQYF. The CDR3, as DNA: TGTGCCAGCAGCCAGTGGGGGGAGGAACGGTACGAGCAGTACTTC. The genes are TRBV7-9 and TRBJ2-7; maybe TRBD2 (6 bases). Trimming cost V 5 bases and J 4 bases, with 18 bases left between them. Looked up from germline, CDR1 is SEHNR and CDR2 is FQNEAQ (reference sequence). The CDR3 sequence is 15 residues long.

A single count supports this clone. CDR3 loop: CASSGRDRGKRTDTQYF. In DNA, the CDR3 is TGTGCCAGCAGCGGCCGGGACAGGGGCAAACGCACAGATACGCAGTATTTT. This rearrangement joins TRBV7-8 to TRBJ2-3, with 10 nucleotides matching TRBD1. The CDR3 runs to 17 residues. Germline V CDR1 and CDR2: SGHVS, FQNEAQ. The V gene end was trimmed by 5 bases and the J gene end by 1 base; junction bases not matched to a gene: 9. Full variable domain (rest looked up from reference TRBV7-8 and TRBJ2-3): GAGVSQSPRYKVAKRGQDVALRCDPISGHVSLFWYQQALGQGPEFLTYFQNEAQLDKSGLPSDRFFAERPEGSVSTLKIQRTQQEDSAVYLCASSGRDRGKRTDTQYFGPGTRLTVL.

CDR3 DNA: TGTGCCAGCAGTGAAACTAGCGGGAGGGCCCTCGTCCGAGAGACCCAGTACTTC. It is translated as CASSETSGRALVRETQYF. The chain carries TRBV28 and TRBJ2-5; 13 bases are shared with TRBD2. Unmatched junction bases numbered 13, after V lost 5 bases and J lost 4 bases. In germline, CDR1 is MDHEN, CDR2 SYDVKM. The CDR3 contains 18 residues.

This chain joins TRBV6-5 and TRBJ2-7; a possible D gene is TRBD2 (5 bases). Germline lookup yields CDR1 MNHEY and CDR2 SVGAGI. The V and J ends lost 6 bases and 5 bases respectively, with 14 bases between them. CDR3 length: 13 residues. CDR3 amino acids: CASREGRRDEQYF. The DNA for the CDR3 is TGTGCCAGCAGAGAGGGTCGAAGAGACGAGCAGTACTTC.